This TCR beta chain emerged from a study of T cell clones after liver transplantation. Using immunoSEQ multiplex PCR, the repertoire was profiled, and TCRdb retains in-frame clones only, with some absent. This sample has about 80,000 clones; over 80% occur once, and the top ten carry about 0.45%. V was trimmed by 6 bases and J by 8 bases, leaving 19 bases between them. CDR3 length: 15 residues. Germline values: CDR1 MNHEY, CDR2 SVGAGI. This TCR derives from a human patient who received a liver transplant. Some T cells may originate from the graft donor. The chain recombines TRBV6-5 with TRBJ1-4; D gene unclear. The starting material was CD4+ T cells from blood, obtained 46 months after liver transplant. The CDR3 region has the DNA TGTGCCAGCAGCGACAAAGACCCTAGATGGGAAAAACTGTTTTTT. This sequence encodes CASSDKDPRWEKLFF.